Presented here are 31 T cell receptor beta chains from one specimen sequenced in a study of T-cell reconstitution after alpha-beta-depleted transplantation in children. TCRbeta library preparation incorporated unique molecular identifiers. TCRdb analysed the PCR reads with MiXCR anew, one entry per CDR3 protein. This table has 700,000 to 850,000 distinct CDR3 sequences, approximately 15% appearing once. The material was PBMCs, mostly from graft donor cells, obtained 360 days after TCRalphabeta/CD19-depleted stem cell transplant. The receptors stem from a male patient younger than 18 who had a stem cell transplant for acute lymphoblastic leukemia, so the T cells may come from the graft donor.

This clonotype was seen only a few times. In DNA form, the CDR3 reads TGTGCCAGCAGCCAGGACAGGGGGCGTAACGAAAAACTGTTTTTT. It codes for CASSQDRGRNEKLFF. The gene calls are TRBV7-9 and TRBJ1-4; TRBD1 matches at 11 bases. The CDR3 spans 15 residues. The ends lost 5 bases at V and 8 bases at J; junction bases unmatched: 7. Germline CDR1 is SEHNR and CDR2 is FQNEAQ (reference sequence).

This clonotype has a handful of counts. V and J are TRBV30 and TRBJ2-1, with 14 bases matching TRBD2. The germline CDR1 and CDR2 sequences are GTSNPN and SVGIG (reference sequence). The trim removed 3 bases at V and 8 bases at J, leaving 6 bases unmatched. This CDR3 region has 15 residues. The CDR3 DNA reads TGTGCCTGGAGCCGGGGGACTAGCGGGAGTGATGAGCAGTTCTTC. Translated, it gives CAWSRGTSGSDEQFF.

In this sample, this clonotype turned up many times. The rearrangement joins TRBV5-1 to TRBJ2-5, with D maybe TRBD1 (6 bases). The germline V gene encodes CDR1 SGHRS and CDR2 YFSETQ. This CDR3 contains 13 residues. Trimming stripped 2 bases from V and 10 bases from J, with 15 bases between. The CDR3 DNA reads TGCGCCAGCAGCTTCGGCAGGGGAGAAGACCAGTACTTC. Its protein product is CASSFGRGEDQYF. The whole variable domain, filled in from reference TRBV5-1 and TRBJ2-5, reads KAGVTQTPRYLIKTRGQQVTLSCSPISGHRSVSWYQQTPGQGLQFLFEYFSETQRNKGNFPGRFSGRQFSNSRSEMNVSTLELGDSALYLCASSFGRGEDQYFGPGTRLLVL.

The chain couples TRBV20-1 to TRBJ2-1; TRBD2 aligns across 11 bases. This CDR3 has 12 residues. V shed 6 bases, J shed 10 bases, and the junction held 5 bases outside the gene matches. Germline-derived CDR1 and CDR2 are DFQATT and SNEGSKA (reference sequence). The CDR3 DNA reads as TGCAGTGCACCGCGACTAGCGGGGGAGCAGTTCTTC. Protein: CSAPRLAGEQFF.

The J gene is TRBJ2-7, the V gene TRBV3-1; D is unclear. The CDR3 runs to 11 residues. Germline V gives CDR1 LGHDT, CDR2 YNNKEL (reference sequence). Trimming took 2 bases from V and 6 from J, leaving 5 bases between them. The CDR3 is CASSQTVEQYF. CDR3 DNA: TGTGCCAGCAGCCAAACGGTCGAGCAGTACTTC.

There are many counts of this clonotype. The chain recombines TRBV12-5 with TRBJ2-1, with 8 bases aligning to TRBD2. The CDR3 has 17 amino acids. Germline CDR1 is LGHNT and CDR2 is FRNRAP. The V segment lost 0 bases and the J segment 7 bases; nucleotides outside the gene matches: 11. For the CDR3, the DNA is TGTGCTAGTGGTTTGGTACTTCACGGGAGGGGAACGAATGAGCAGTTCTTC. Amino acids: CASGLVLHGRGTNEQFF.

At least ten counts were recorded for this clonotype. The chain couples TRBV7-8 to TRBJ1-5, with D possibly matching TRBD1 (5 bases). Germline lookup yields CDR1 SGHVS and CDR2 FQNEAQ. CDR3 size: 16 residues. Trimming removed 1 base at V and 0 bases at J, with 10 bases between. The CDR3 loop is CASSLGRGYSNQPQHF. The CDR3 DNA reads as TGTGCCAGCAGCTTAGGTCGGGGCTATAGCAATCAGCCCCAGCATTTT.

The CDR3 region has the DNA TGTGCCAGCAGTTTCAGGCTAGCGGGCTACGAGCAGTACTTC. It specifies CASSFRLAGYEQYF. The V call is TRBV27, the J call TRBJ2-7; TRBD2 aligns across 8 bases. J lost 3 bases, V lost 3 bases, and 4 bases had no gene match. The CDR3 runs 14 residues. Germline CDR1 is MNHEY and CDR2 is SMNVEV (reference sequence).

Many counts were recorded for this clonotype. This rearrangement joins TRBV4-1 to TRBJ2-1, with D possibly being TRBD1 (6 bases). The germline V and J ends were trimmed by 1 base and 7 bases, with 14 bases remaining between them. The CDR3 consists of 15 residues. Germline V lookup: CDR1 MGHRA, CDR2 YSYEKL. The DNA of the CDR3 is TGCGCCAGCAGCCAAGGGCAGGGGCTGGGAAATGAGCAGTTCTTC. The encoded protein is CASSQGQGLGNEQFF.

This clonotype showed up many times. This chain links TRBV15 with TRBJ1-2, with a tentative D call TRBD1 (6 bases). V was trimmed by 5 bases and J by 0 bases, leaving 10 bases between them. The CDR3 has 14 amino acids. The V gene's germline CDR1 is LNHNV and CDR2 YYDKDF (reference sequence). The CDR3 nucleotides read TGTGCCACCAGCGTACAGGGAGCTAACTATGGCTACACCTTC. It translates to CATSVQGANYGYTF.

This sequence joins TRBV12-3 or TRBV12-4 and TRBJ2-5; D is uncertain. CDR3 length equals 14 residues. V gave up 0 bases and J gave up 5 bases, with 10 bases separating them. CDR3 DNA sequence: TGTGCCAGCAGTTTAGCCGGATGGTTGGAGACCCAGTACTTC. This translates into CASSLAGWLETQYF.

This clonotype was observed a few times. CDR3 sequence (DNA): TGCGCCAGCAGCACCCTAGCGGGAGGGGGGGATGAGCAGTTCTTC. Protein product: CASSTLAGGGDEQFF. The chain is built from TRBV5-1 and TRBJ2-1, with 12 bases matching TRBD2. Looked up from germline, CDR1 is SGHRS and CDR2 is YFSETQ. The CDR3 runs to 15 residues. The junction had 7 bases not matched to a gene; V was cut back by 4 bases and J by 8 bases.

This clonotype was observed a few times. The chain recombines TRBV7-6 with TRBJ1-1; D is ambiguous. Trimming pared 5 bases from V and 1 base from J, leaving 8 bases between. The CDR3 has 13 residues. Looked up from germline, CDR1 is SGHVS and CDR2 is FNYEAQ. The CDR3 loop reads CASSTRTNTEAFF. In nucleotides, the CDR3 is TGTGCCAGCAGCACTCGCACGAACACTGAAGCTTTCTTT.

This clonotype was recorded a few times. This chain links TRBV14 with TRBJ2-2, with 8 bases matching TRBD1. In germline, CDR1 is SGHDN, CDR2 FVKESK. Trimming cost V 4 bases and J 5 bases; bases outside gene matches: 21. This CDR3 spans 20 amino acids. The CDR3 region is CASSPNRGTRSWLKTGELFF. The CDR3 nucleotides read TGTGCCAGCAGCCCTAACAGGGGGACCCGGAGTTGGCTGAAGACCGGGGAGCTGTTTTTT.

This clonotype was seen only a few times. The V and J genes are TRBV7-9 and TRBJ1-4; 7 bases fit TRBD1. Germline V gene sequence: CDR1 SEHNR, CDR2 FQNEAQ (reference sequence). Trimming cost V 7 bases and J 6 bases; bases outside gene matches: 11. The CDR3 runs 15 residues. The CDR3 region has the DNA TGTGCCAGCAAGAGACCGGGACAGAGTTATGAAAAACTGTTTTTT. This codes for CASKRPGQSYEKLFF.

This clonotype was observed a handful of times. This chain joins TRBV5-1 and TRBJ2-7; 10 positions match TRBD1. Germline CDR1 is SGHRS and CDR2 is YFSETQ. The CDR3 consists of 13 residues. Trimming at V came to 6 bases and at J to 6 bases, leaving 6 bases not matched to a gene. DNA for the CDR3: TGCGCCAGCAACCTAGGGACAGGGGTCGAGCAGTACTTC. Protein product: CASNLGTGVEQYF.

V and J are TRBV15 and TRBJ1-2, with D possibly being TRBD1 (6 bases). Trimming stripped 7 bases from V and 5 bases from J, with 14 bases between. Germline lookup yields CDR1 LNHNV and CDR2 YYDKDF (reference sequence). CDR3 length equals 13 residues. CDR3 loop: CATTRDRNYGYTF. For the CDR3, the DNA is TGTGCCACCACCCGCGACAGGAATTATGGCTACACCTTC.

This clonotype was found many times. V and J are TRBV12-3 or TRBV12-4 and TRBJ2-7, with D uncertain. CDR3 length: 13 residues. The ends were cut back, 1 base at V and 3 bases at J, with 7 bases in the middle. The DNA for the CDR3 is TGTGCCAGCAGTTTAGAGAATTTCTACGAGCAGTACTTC. Protein product: CASSLENFYEQYF.

This clonotype has ten or more counts. Germline is not matched at one junction end, which may reflect a read error. The chain is built from TRBV5-1 and TRBJ2-7; no clear D gene. CDR1 SGHRS and CDR2 YFSETQ come from the germline V gene. This CDR3 comprises 12 residues. DNA of the CDR3: TGTGCCAGCAGCTTAGGCACCGGGGAGCAGTACTTC. It codes for CASSLGTGEQYF.

The chain carries TRBV5-1 and TRBJ2-2; D perhaps matches TRBD2 (6 bases). Per the germline V gene, CDR1 is SGHRS and CDR2 is YFSETQ. V lost 6 bases to trimming and J lost 6 bases, with 9 bases between them. The length of the CDR3 is 12 residues. CDR3 DNA: TGCGCCAGCATCGGGAGTTCCGGGGAGCTGTTTTTT. Translating gives CASIGSSGELFF.

The table lists this clonotype with a few counts. This chain links TRBV5-1 with TRBJ1-1; TRBD1 is a possible D gene (5 bases). This CDR3 is 16 amino acids long. The V gene lost 0 bases and the J gene lost 0 bases, with 12 bases spanning the gap. CDR1 SGHRS and CDR2 YFSETQ come from the germline V gene. The CDR3: CASSLVGRTMNTEAFF. The DNA for the CDR3 is TGCGCCAGCAGCTTGGTGGGACGGACCATGAACACTGAAGCTTTCTTT.

The rearrangement uses TRBV5-5 and TRBJ2-4, with D tentatively TRBD1 (6 bases). The CDR3 covers 16 residues. V shed 1 base and J shed 5 bases, with 16 bases lying between them. The V gene's germline CDR1 is SGHKS and CDR2 YYEKEE (reference sequence). CDR3 loop: CASSLYRDRAENIQYF. In nucleotides, the CDR3 is TGTGCCAGCAGCTTGTACAGGGATCGAGCGGAAAACATTCAGTACTTC. Based on the CDR3 plus reference TRBV5-5 and TRBJ2-4, the full variable domain is DAGVTQSPTHLIKTRGQQVTLRCSPISGHKSVSWYQQVLGQGPQFIFQYYEKEERGRGNFPDRFSARQFPNYSSELNVNALLLGDSALYLCASSLYRDRAENIQYFGAGTRLSVL.

The chain links TRBV5-1 to TRBJ2-3; D not certain. The germline V gene encodes CDR1 SGHRS and CDR2 YFSETQ. The V gene lost 0 bases and the J gene lost 2 bases, with 13 bases spanning the gap. The CDR3 consists of 16 residues. In DNA form, the CDR3 reads TGCGCCAGCAGCTTGGCCCCTAGTTCGCTCACAGATACGCAGTATTTT. Translation gives CASSLAPSSLTDTQYF.

The J gene is TRBJ2-5, the V gene TRBV12-3 or TRBV12-4; 7 nucleotides line up with TRBD1. CDR3 length: 16 residues. After removal of 6 bases from V and 1 base from J, the junction contained 11 bases not matched to a gene. The DNA of the CDR3 is TGTGCCAGCAGACCAGACAGGGCCCAAATCCAAGAGACCCAGTACTTC. It is translated as CASRPDRAQIQETQYF.

A word on this clonotype: A much larger clone sits a single nucleotide away, making a read error possible. The rearrangement uses TRBV11-1 and TRBJ2-7; TRBD2 matches at 13 bases. CDR1 and CDR2 from the germline V gene are SGHAT and FQDESV (reference sequence). This CDR3 is 18 amino acids long. The CDR3 bases are TGTGCCAGCAGCTCTCCGGGACTAGCGGGATTAGAGGCCTACGAGCGGTACTTC. Translated: CASSSPGLAGLEAYERYF.

This clonotype was detected only a few times. The V and J genes are TRBV29-1 and TRBJ2-3; D ambiguous. Trimming pared 4 bases from V and 6 bases from J, leaving 17 bases between. The V gene's germline CDR1 is SQVTM and CDR2 ANQGSEA. This CDR3 contains 14 residues. The CDR3, as DNA: TGCAGCGTTGCAGGCTATGAGTCATCCGATACGCAGTATTTT. Amino acid sequence: CSVAGYESSDTQYF.

This clonotype was detected many times. This sequence joins TRBV11-2 and TRBJ2-7; 8 bases map to TRBD2. Germline-derived CDR1 and CDR2 are SGHAT and FQNNGV. The CDR3 covers 19 residues. Trimming removed 5 bases from V and 3 bases from J; junction bases left unmatched: 21. CDR3 sequence: CASSPLISGISLSFYEQYF. The DNA of the CDR3 is TGTGCCAGCAGCCCCTTAATTAGCGGGATTTCCCTATCCTTCTACGAGCAGTACTTC.

This chain connects TRBV29-1 to TRBJ2-7; TRBD2 matches at 13 bases. The CDR3 extends over 15 amino acids. CDR1 and CDR2 from the germline V gene are SQVTM and ANQGSEA. V was clipped by 2 bases and J by 7 bases; unmatched bases: 8. The CDR3, as DNA: TGCAGCGTTGAAAGCCGACTAGCGGGAGGAGGGGAGCAGTACTTC. It encodes CSVESRLAGGGEQYF.

This clonotype was seen a handful of times. The chain links TRBV12-5 to TRBJ2-7; 7 bases align to TRBD2. Germline V gene lookup returns CDR1 LGHNT and CDR2 FRNRAP. This CDR3 has 14 residues. V lost 2 bases to trimming and J lost 4 bases; unmatched junction nucleotides: 5. CDR3 nucleotides: TGTGCTAGTGGTTTGTTGGGGGGGACTTACGAGCAGTACTTC. It translates to CASGLLGGTYEQYF. The whole variable domain, remainder taken from reference TRBV12-5 and TRBJ2-7, is DARVTQTPRHKVTEMGQEVTMRCQPILGHNTVFWYRQTMMQGLELLAYFRNRAPLDDSGMPKDRFSAEMPDATLATLKIQPSEPRDSAVYFCASGLLGGTYEQYFGPGTRLTVT.

V and J are TRBV3-1 and TRBJ1-1; TRBD1 might be the D (5 bases). Germline V gene lookup returns CDR1 LGHDT and CDR2 YNNKEL (reference sequence). Trimming pared 5 bases from V and 5 bases from J, leaving 15 bases between. The CDR3 contains 14 residues. The CDR3 sequence: CASSLRGFRTEAFF. In nucleotides, the CDR3 is TGTGCCAGCAGCTTACGGGGGTTTCGGACTGAAGCTTTCTTT.

In its sample, this clonotype was seen a few times. The chain employs TRBV3-1 and TRBJ1-1; 10 positions agree with TRBD1. The CDR3 has 17 amino acids. After removal of 0 bases from V and 5 bases from J, the junction contained 9 bases not matched to a gene. The germline V gene encodes CDR1 LGHDT and CDR2 YNNKEL (reference sequence). CDR3 coding DNA: TGTGCCAGCAGCCAAGATTATAGGGACAGGGGCAATACTGAAGCTTTCTTT. This encodes CASSQDYRDRGNTEAFF.